A selection of T cell receptor beta chains follows, all from one sample in a study of blood T cell repertoires in COVID-19. Assay: immunoSEQ multiplex PCR; the TCRdb copy retains only in-frame clones and omits some. The table lists a few hundred thousand clones, 70% to 90% of them singletons. The sequenced material came from PBMCs or T cells enriched from blood (not recorded which). The receptor source for this set is a woman under 40 who had been exposed to COVID-19. CDR3s include the opening cysteine and the closing phenylalanine or tryptophan. Each record gives: clone size, D gene, V gene, J gene, CDR3 protein, CDR3 DNA. A D gene is named only where the DNA matches it firmly. Clone size is shown for a subset of rows, as once, few, many or a class of expanded clone.

size: -
D: TRBD1
V: TRBV18
J: TRBJ1-5
CDR3: CASSPRQGGNQPQHF
DNA: TGTGCCAGCTCACCCCGACAGGGGGGAAATCAGCCCCAGCATTTT

size: once
D: -
V: TRBV3-1/TRBV3-2
J: TRBJ2-1
CDR3: CASSQDPIGTTGHGNEQFF
DNA: TGTGCCAGCAGCCAAGATCCGATCGGTACCACAGGTCACGGAAATGAGCAGTTCTTC

size: -
D: TRBD2
V: TRBV9
J: TRBJ2-1
CDR3: CASSVVLAGGNNEQFF
DNA: TGTGCCAGCAGCGTGGTCCTAGCGGGGGGTAACAATGAGCAGTTCTTC

size: -
D: TRBD1
V: TRBV3-1/TRBV3-2
J: TRBJ2-7
CDR3: CASSQGQGAREQYF
DNA: TGTGCCAGCAGCCAAGGACAGGGGGCTAGGGAGCAGTACTTC

size: -
D: TRBD1
V: TRBV7-2
J: TRBJ1-5
CDR3: CASSRTGFGGNQPQHF
DNA: TGTGCCAGCAGCCGGACAGGTTTCGGGGGCAATCAGCCCCAGCATTTT

size: few
D: TRBD1
V: TRBV18
J: TRBJ2-7
CDR3: CASSPPGQGFHEQYF
DNA: TGTGCCAGCTCACCTCCGGGACAGGGTTTCCACGAGCAGTACTTC

size: -
D: -
V: TRBV29-1
J: TRBJ1-2
CDR3: CSVSGGSGYTF
DNA: TGCAGCGTTTCCGGGGGGTCTGGCTACACCTTC

size: -
D: TRBD1
V: TRBV2
J: TRBJ2-7
CDR3: CASKILRDRGNYEQYF
DNA: TGTGCCAGCAAGATCCTCCGGGACAGGGGGAACTACGAGCAGTACTTC

size: -
D: -
V: TRBV20-1
J: TRBJ1-1
CDR3: CSASEAGVNTEAFF
DNA: TGCAGTGCTAGTGAGGCAGGGGTTAACACTGAAGCTTTCTTT

size: -
D: TRBD1
V: TRBV5-1
J: TRBJ1-2
CDR3: CASSPTGVYGYTF
DNA: TGCGCCAGCAGCCCAACAGGGGTCTATGGCTACACCTTC

size: once
D: TRBD1
V: TRBV9
J: TRBJ1-2
CDR3: CASSVDPMGAGGGYTF
DNA: TGTGCCAGCAGCGTAGACCCTATGGGGGCAGGGGGTGGCTACACCTTC

size: once
D: TRBD1
V: TRBV10-3
J: TRBJ1-2
CDR3: CAISDQQGLYGYTF
DNA: TGTGCCATCAGTGACCAACAGGGGCTCTATGGCTACACCTTC

size: -
D: -
V: TRBV19
J: TRBJ1-4
CDR3: CASSTGGSNEKLFF
DNA: TGTGCCAGTAGTACAGGTGGCTCTAATGAAAAACTGTTTTTT

size: -
D: -
V: TRBV9
J: TRBJ1-1
CDR3: CASAGVGMNTEAFF
DNA: TGTGCCAGCGCCGGGGTAGGGATGAACACTGAAGCTTTCTTT

size: few
D: -
V: TRBV11-2
J: TRBJ1-1
CDR3: CASSSQGLGEAFF
DNA: TGTGCCAGCAGCTCTCAGGGGCTTGGTGAAGCTTTCTTT

size: -
D: -
V: TRBV4-2
J: TRBJ1-2
CDR3: CASSLDPGLQRGTF
DNA: TGTGCCAGCAGCCTTGACCCGGGCCTCCAGCGGGGCACCTTC

size: -
D: -
V: TRBV5-1
J: TRBJ2-7
CDR3: CASSLGRDVSYEQYF
DNA: TGCGCCAGCAGCTTGGGGCGGGACGTATCCTACGAGCAGTACTTC

size: -
D: -
V: TRBV7-2
J: TRBJ1-2
CDR3: CASSLITGNYGYTF
DNA: TGTGCCAGCAGCTTAATAACAGGGAACTATGGCTACACCTTC

size: few
D: -
V: TRBV27
J: TRBJ2-7
CDR3: CASTQGLGFGYEQYF
DNA: TGTGCCAGCACCCAGGGGTTAGGGTTTGGCTACGAGCAGTACTTC

size: once
D: -
V: TRBV5-1
J: TRBJ1-3
CDR3: CASGHETGNTIYF
DNA: TGCGCCAGCGGGCATGAGACTGGAAACACCATATATTTT

size: medium-sized
D: -
V: TRBV3-1/TRBV3-2
J: TRBJ2-5
CDR3: CASSQVPVGQGLETQYF
DNA: TGTGCCAGCAGCCAAGTTCCGGTGGGGCAGGGGTTAGAGACCCAGTACTTC

size: once
D: -
V: TRBV3-1/TRBV3-2
J: TRBJ1-2
CDR3: CASSQDSARGYTF
DNA: TGTGCCAGCAGCCAAGATTCGGCGAGGGGCTACACCTTC

size: -
D: TRBD1
V: TRBV30
J: TRBJ1-2
CDR3: CAATGFNYGYTF
DNA: TGTGCCGCGACAGGGTTCAACTATGGCTACACCTTC

size: -
D: -
V: TRBV11-2
J: TRBJ2-7
CDR3: CASSSGYYEQYF
DNA: TGTGCCAGCAGCTCCGGTTACTACGAGCAGTACTTC

size: -
D: -
V: TRBV24-1
J: TRBJ2-7
CDR3: CATSERNSYEQYF
DNA: TGTGCCACCAGTGAGCGGAACTCCTACGAGCAGTACTTC

size: -
D: TRBD2
V: TRBV24-1
J: TRBJ2-3
CDR3: CATSDSGLAGDPRTDTQYF
DNA: TGTGCCACCAGTGATTCGGGACTAGCGGGGGACCCACGCACAGATACGCAGTATTTT

size: -
D: -
V: TRBV19
J: TRBJ1-1
CDR3: CASSRGENTEAFF
DNA: TGTGCCAGTAGTAGGGGGGAGAACACTGAAGCTTTCTTT

size: -
D: -
V: TRBV7-8
J: TRBJ1-4
CDR3: CASSLAIGRRINEKLFF
DNA: TGTGCCAGCAGCTTAGCCATAGGGAGGCGGATTAATGAAAAACTGTTTTTT

size: -
D: TRBD1
V: TRBV27
J: TRBJ2-7
CDR3: CASSRDSSYEQYF
DNA: TGTGCCAGCAGCAGGGACAGCTCCTACGAGCAGTACTTC

size: -
D: TRBD1
V: TRBV28
J: TRBJ2-7
CDR3: CASSPYSDRVYEQYF
DNA: TGTGCCAGCAGTCCTTATTCGGACAGGGTCTACGAGCAGTACTTC

size: -
D: TRBD2
V: TRBV2
J: TRBJ2-3
CDR3: CASTKGLGGADTQYF
DNA: TGTGCCAGCACCAAAGGGTTGGGGGGGGCAGATACGCAGTATTTT

size: -
D: TRBD1
V: TRBV5-6
J: TRBJ1-2
CDR3: CASSLAGTGIYRYTF
DNA: TGTGCCAGCAGCTTGGCCGGGACAGGGATCTATCGCTACACCTTC

size: -
D: TRBD1
V: TRBV18
J: TRBJ2-7
CDR3: CASSLRDRGGEQYF
DNA: TGTGCCAGCTCACTACGGGACAGGGGGGGCGAGCAGTACTTC

size: -
D: -
V: TRBV19
J: TRBJ2-7
CDR3: CASSIKHLLEQYF
DNA: TGTGCCAGTAGTATAAAGCATCTTCTCGAGCAGTACTTC

size: -
D: -
V: TRBV15
J: TRBJ2-5
CDR3: CATSRDLQGGETQYF
DNA: TGTGCCACCAGCAGAGATCTACAAGGAGGGGAGACCCAGTACTTC

size: -
D: TRBD1
V: TRBV19
J: TRBJ1-2
CDR3: CASSLPPGTGVNYGYTF
DNA: TGTGCCAGTAGTCTCCCCCCCGGGACAGGAGTTAACTATGGCTACACCTTC

size: -
D: TRBD1
V: TRBV6-5
J: TRBJ1-5
CDR3: CASSGTAINQPQHF
DNA: TGTGCCAGCAGCGGGACAGCCATCAATCAGCCCCAGCATTTT

size: -
D: TRBD1
V: TRBV5-4
J: TRBJ1-6
CDR3: CASSLDDRGDSPLHF
DNA: TGTGCCAGCAGCTTGGACGACAGGGGGGATTCACCCCTCCACTTT

size: -
D: -
V: TRBV21-1
J: TRBJ2-1
CDR3: CASSHITGEQFF
DNA: TGTGCCAGCAGCCATATAACCGGGGAGCAGTTCTTC

size: -
D: TRBD1
V: TRBV29-1
J: TRBJ1-4
CDR3: CSVADSGGEKLFF
DNA: TGCAGCGTTGCGGACTCAGGGGGTGAAAAACTGTTTTTT

size: -
D: -
V: TRBV3-1/TRBV3-2
J: TRBJ1-1
CDR3: CASSQSPVNTEAFF
DNA: TGTGCCAGCAGCCAAAGCCCGGTGAACACTGAAGCTTTCTTT

size: -
D: TRBD2
V: TRBV5-1
J: TRBJ2-3
CDR3: CASSYLPGLAGKSSTDTQYF
DNA: TGCGCCAGCAGTTATTTACCGGGACTAGCGGGGAAGTCTAGCACAGATACGCAGTATTTT

size: -
D: TRBD1
V: TRBV10-2
J: TRBJ2-7
CDR3: CASRETGNRYEQYF
DNA: TGCGCCAGCAGAGAGACAGGGAATCGTTACGAGCAGTACTTC

size: -
D: -
V: TRBV30
J: TRBJ1-4
CDR3: CAWSATEKNEKLFF
DNA: TGTGCCTGGAGTGCGACAGAGAAGAATGAAAAACTGTTTTTT

size: -
D: -
V: TRBV21-1
J: TRBJ1-6
CDR3: CASSKGRSRNLNSPLHF
DNA: TGTGCCAGCAGCAAAGGACGGTCGCGGAACCTTAATTCACCCCTCCACTTT

size: -
D: TRBD1
V: TRBV27
J: TRBJ2-7
CDR3: CASGDRAAYEQYF
DNA: TGTGCCAGTGGGGACAGGGCGGCCTACGAGCAGTACTTC

size: -
D: -
V: TRBV7-8
J: TRBJ1-1
CDR3: CASSLKSTEAFF
DNA: TGTGCCAGCAGCTTAAAGAGCACTGAAGCTTTCTTT

size: -
D: TRBD2
V: TRBV5-1
J: TRBJ2-1
CDR3: CASSLNPAGDLYNEQFF
DNA: TGCGCCAGCAGCTTGAATCCAGCGGGGGACCTCTACAATGAGCAGTTCTTC

size: -
D: -
V: TRBV5-1
J: TRBJ2-2
CDR3: CASSSSTGHGELFF
DNA: TGCGCCAGCAGCTCTAGTACAGGGCACGGGGAGCTGTTTTTT

size: -
D: -
V: TRBV4-1
J: TRBJ2-7
CDR3: CASSQGQGGIFYEQYF
DNA: TGCGCCAGCAGCCAAGGACAGGGAGGCATATTCTACGAGCAGTACTTC

size: -
D: -
V: TRBV6-1
J: TRBJ1-4
CDR3: CASSEAYTFTNEKLFF
DNA: TGTGCCAGCAGTGAAGCTTACACATTCACTAATGAAAAACTGTTTTTT

size: -
D: -
V: TRBV12-3/TRBV12-4
J: TRBJ2-7
CDR3: CASSTVSYEQYF
DNA: TGTGCCAGCAGTACAGTTTCCTACGAGCAGTACTTC

size: -
D: -
V: TRBV2
J: TRBJ2-7
CDR3: CASTVDRNYEQYF
DNA: TGTGCCAGCACCGTGGACAGAAACTACGAGCAGTACTTC